The 19 T cell receptor beta chains below all came from one sample that was sequenced in a study of T cell repertoires in cytomegalovirus infection. The antigens for these receptors are not known. Each CDR3 protein gets one entry after TCRdb re-called the reads with MiXCR. The sample holds roughly 990,000 distinct CDR3 sequences, approximately 31% seen once. The sequenced sample was cultured CD8+ T cells from PBMCs, obtained from culture after CMV antigen stimulation. Receptor source: a human donor in good health (CMV status not recorded). Some clones in this sample may be carry-over from other donors' samples.

This clonotype was found many times. The chain recombines TRBV7-6 with TRBJ2-1; D call uncertain. The CDR3 loop spans 12 amino acids. From germline, CDR1 is SGHVS and CDR2 FNYEAQ. Trimming pared 5 bases from V and 5 bases from J, leaving 7 bases between. CDR3: CASSHLNNEQFF. DNA for the CDR3: TGTGCCAGCAGCCACCTAAACAATGAGCAGTTCTTC.

This clonotype has only a few counts. This rearrangement joins TRBV6-2 or TRBV6-3 to TRBJ1-1; 11 nucleotides agree with TRBD1. Germline V lookup: CDR1 MNHEY, CDR2 SVGEGT. J lost 6 bases, V lost 2 bases, and 14 bases had no gene match. The CDR3 extends over 18 amino acids. This chain's CDR3 is CASSYHPYSGTGGAEAFF. The DNA of the CDR3 is TGTGCCAGCAGTTACCATCCGTATTCCGGGACAGGGGGAGCTGAAGCTTTCTTT.

This clonotype was observed a few times. This sequence joins TRBV27 and TRBJ2-1; weak D call: TRBD2 (5 bases). The V and J ends lost 2 bases and 3 bases respectively, with 14 bases between them. CDR3 size: 16 residues. Germline CDR1 and CDR2: MNHEY and SMNVEV (reference sequence). The CDR3: CASSLSGGLLYNEQFF. The CDR3 nucleotides are TGTGCCAGCAGTTTAAGCGGCGGACTCCTCTACAATGAGCAGTTCTTC.

Only a few counts were recorded for this clonotype. The chain carries TRBV18 and TRBJ2-3; weak D call: TRBD1 (6 bases). Trimming stripped 3 bases from V and 0 bases from J, with 13 bases between. The CDR3 has 16 amino acids. Germline V gene sequence: CDR1 KGHSH, CDR2 LQKENI. For the CDR3, the DNA is TGTGCCAGCTCACCTCGGACAGAGACTAGCACAGATACGCAGTATTTT. Protein product: CASSPRTETSTDTQYF.

The chain is built from TRBV27 and TRBJ2-5; D is perhaps TRBD2 (5 bases). Germline-derived CDR1 and CDR2 are MNHEY and SMNVEV (reference sequence). V lost 4 bases and J 5 bases, leaving 14 bases between the germline ends. The CDR3 spans 14 residues. Written as DNA, the CDR3 is TGTGCCAGCAGTTCTCACGGGGATGGGGAGACCCAGTACTTC. Encoded protein: CASSSHGDGETQYF.

The gene calls are TRBV7-6 and TRBJ2-2, with 10 bases fitting TRBD2. The CDR3 has 17 amino acids. J gave up 5 bases and V 3 bases, and 9 bases lay outside the gene matches. In germline, CDR1 is SGHVS, CDR2 FNYEAQ. CDR3 bases: TGTGCCAGCAGCTTCCCTAAGCGGGGGGGCGGAACCGGGGAGCTGTTTTTT. Translated, it gives CASSFPKRGGGTGELFF.

This clonotype was recorded a few times. The chain uses TRBV6-1 and TRBJ2-1; the match to TRBD1 covers 10 bases. The germline V gene has CDR1 MNHNS and CDR2 SASEGT. Trimming cost V 3 bases and J 2 bases; bases outside gene matches: 4. CDR3 length equals 16 residues. The CDR3 DNA is TGTGCCAGCAGTGAGGGACAGGGGTTTGCCTACAATGAGCAGTTCTTC. Its protein is CASSEGQGFAYNEQFF.

The rearrangement uses TRBV12-3 or TRBV12-4 and TRBJ1-5; 7 bases line up with TRBD1. With 6 bases clipped from V and 5 bases from J, the junction kept 7 bases outside the gene matches. This CDR3 spans 14 amino acids. The CDR3, as DNA: TGTGCCAGCAGCCCAACAGGGGTGGATCAGCCCCAGCATTTT. Amino acids: CASSPTGVDQPQHF.

The chain uses TRBV7-6 and TRBJ2-5, with D maybe TRBD2 (6 bases). The CDR3 has 15 residues. V was clipped by 3 bases and J by 3 bases, with 14 bases between them. Germline V CDR1 and CDR2: SGHVS, FNYEAQ. CDR3: CASSFGVTREETQYF. The CDR3 DNA sequence: TGTGCCAGCAGCTTCGGGGTGACTAGGGAAGAGACCCAGTACTTC.

The chain couples TRBV6-1 to TRBJ2-5; D ambiguous. Per the germline V gene, CDR1 is MNHNS and CDR2 is SASEGT. The CDR3 is 13 amino acids. Trimming took off 5 bases at V and 1 base at J, with 8 bases between the two ends. In nucleotides, the CDR3 is TGTGCCAGCAGTATTAACCTCCAAGAGACCCAGTACTTC. Translated: CASSINLQETQYF.

This clonotype was counted only a few times. The V gene is TRBV27, the J gene TRBJ2-1, with a weak D call TRBD2 (6 bases). The V gene lost 4 bases and the J gene lost 4 bases, with 14 bases spanning the gap. Per germline, CDR1 MNHEY and CDR2 SMNVEV (reference sequence). This CDR3 has 15 amino acids. CDR3 in amino acids: CASSWEVALYNEQFF. The CDR3 DNA sequence: TGTGCCAGCAGTTGGGAGGTGGCTTTGTACAATGAGCAGTTCTTC.

The chain employs TRBV7-6 and TRBJ1-4; D unclear. This CDR3 comprises 15 residues. Trimming cost V 5 bases and J 4 bases, with 14 bases left between them. In germline, CDR1 is SGHVS, CDR2 FNYEAQ. The CDR3, as DNA: TGTGCCAGCAGCGATAGAACGAGGAGTAATGAAAAACTGTTTTTT. It codes for CASSDRTRSNEKLFF.

This chain uses TRBV6-5 with TRBJ1-1; no reliable D call. CDR1 MNHEY and CDR2 SVGAGI come from the germline V gene. There are 14 residues in the CDR3. V dropped 2 bases and J dropped 1 base, with 8 bases sitting between them. The CDR3 DNA follows: TGTGCCAGCAGTTACCAGCACACGAACACTGAAGCTTTCTTT. Translating it yields CASSYQHTNTEAFF.

This clonotype appeared a single time. The chain links TRBV29-1 to TRBJ2-2; possible D gene TRBD2, 5 bases. The V gene's germline CDR1 is SQVTM and CDR2 ANQGSEA. V lost 1 base, J lost 6 bases, and 24 bases lay in between. CDR3 length equals 18 residues. This CDR3 is CSVEAPLRGHGLPGELFF. In nucleotides, the CDR3 is TGCAGCGTTGAAGCACCGCTAAGAGGGCACGGACTTCCCGGGGAGCTGTTTTTT.

CDR3 loop: CASRGSGGAAEQFF. The CDR3 DNA sequence: TGTGCCAGCAGGGGAAGCGGGGGGGCCGCTGAGCAGTTCTTC. The chain is built from TRBV6-6 and TRBJ2-1, with TRBD2 matching over 10 bases. The germline V gene has CDR1 MNHNY and CDR2 SVGAGI (reference sequence). The CDR3 is 14 residues long. The V segment lost 6 bases and the J segment 9 bases; nucleotides outside the gene matches: 8.

Only a few counts were recorded for this clonotype. The rearrangement uses TRBV7-9 and TRBJ2-3, with a weak D call TRBD2 (5 bases). The CDR3 is 15 amino acids. V shed 8 bases and J shed 2 bases, with 17 bases lying between them. In germline, CDR1 is SEHNR, CDR2 FQNEAQ (reference sequence). In nucleotides, the CDR3 is TGTGCCAGCGAATCGGGAAAGTCCTACACAGATACGCAGTATTTT. Amino acids: CASESGKSYTDTQYF.

The J gene is TRBJ1-5, the V gene TRBV20-1; TRBD1 matches at 7 bases. V lost 0 bases to trimming and J lost 0 bases; unmatched junction nucleotides: 8. Germline assignment: CDR1 DFQATT and CDR2 SNEGSKA (reference sequence). This CDR3 has 17 residues. The CDR3 sequence is CSARDRGGQTSNQPQHF. CDR3 coding DNA: TGCAGTGCTAGAGATAGAGGGGGACAGACTAGCAATCAGCCCCAGCATTTT.

The chain links TRBV2 to TRBJ2-7; 8 bases fit TRBD1. The germline CDR1 and CDR2 sequences are SNHLY and FYNNEI. V lost 2 bases to trimming and J lost 4 bases; unmatched junction nucleotides: 7. This CDR3 has 15 residues. The CDR3 DNA reads as TGTGCCAGCAGTGAATATGGGCAGGGGGCTTACGAGCAGTACTTC. This translates into CASSEYGQGAYEQYF.

The sample holds a few counts of this clonotype. V is TRBV19 and J is TRBJ1-3; 12 bases agree with TRBD1. J gave up 2 bases and V 3 bases, and 2 bases lay outside the gene matches. Looked up from germline, CDR1 is LNHDA and CDR2 is SQIVND (reference sequence). CDR3 length: 16 amino acids. CDR3 nucleotide sequence: TGTGCCAGTAGTATCGGGACAGGGGGCCCTGGAAACACCATATATTTT. Translation gives CASSIGTGGPGNTIYF.